This T cell receptor (beta chain) was identified during a study of blood T cells in healthy people across ages. Study-level findings and limits: While age rose, TCR beta diversity per million T cells dropped in a roughly linear way.

Germline CDR1 reads LGHNA; CDR2 reads YNFKEQ. The ends were cut back, 4 bases at V and 6 bases at J, with 9 bases in the middle. The CDR3 contains 12 residues. The draw of peripheral blood yielded about 9.4 milliliters from each donor. Combining a sample-barcoded 5' primer with a J-beta primer mix, a second PCR ran for about 6 to 11 cycles. One entry per CDR3 protein, called by TCRdb with MiXCR from the 5' RACE reads. The table shows about 1.4 million distinct CDR3 sequences, with almost 60% occurring only once. This clonotype was seen only once. Its specificity is unknown. The genes are TRBV4-2 and TRBJ1-1; D uncertain. This TCR came from a man aged 18 to 29 in good health. The specimen sequenced was blood. CDR3 sequence (DNA): TGTGCCAGCAGCCGAGGAGGTGCTGAAGCTTTCTTT. Translated, it gives CASSRGGAEAFF.